Listed here are 16 T cell receptor beta chains from one sample, sequenced in a study of blood T cell repertoires in COVID-19. Libraries were prepared by immunoSEQ multiplex PCR; TCRdb keeps only in-frame clonotypes and omits some of them. The data hold around 300,000 clones, with under 90% observed a single time. The sample was peripheral blood. The receptors derive from a woman between 35 and 50 years old who had recovered from COVID-19.

The gene calls are TRBV19 and TRBJ1-5; tentatively, D is TRBD1 (5 bases). With 0 bases removed from V and 7 bases from J, the gap between germline ends came to 10 bases. Germline V gene lookup returns CDR1 LNHDA and CDR2 SQIVND (reference sequence). The CDR3 length is 14 residues. The CDR3 region has the DNA TGTGCCAGTAGTATAGAGGACACGGGCCAGCCCCAGCATTTT. Translated: CASSIEDTGQPQHF.

The rearrangement uses TRBV27 and TRBJ2-4; 10 nucleotides match TRBD1. The CDR3 is 16 amino acids. V shed 3 bases, J shed 5 bases, and the junction held 7 bases outside the gene matches. CDR1 is MNHEY and CDR2 is SMNVEV in the germline V gene (reference sequence). The CDR3 nucleotides read TGTGCCAGCAGTTTCTCTCCCGGGACAGGGGAAAACATTCAGTACTTC. Translating it yields CASSFSPGTGENIQYF.

The chain employs TRBV9 and TRBJ1-1; the D gene is possibly TRBD1 (6 bases). Per the germline V gene, CDR1 is SGDLS and CDR2 is YYNGEE. The V end lost 4 bases, the J end lost 5 bases, and 18 bases lay between the germline ends. The CDR3 covers 15 residues. In DNA, the CDR3 is TGTGCCAGCAGCCTACTTCCAGGGCAGGGGACTGAAGCTTTCTTT. Translating it yields CASSLLPGQGTEAFF.

CDR3 sequence reads: CASSLAHGFYGYTF. CDR3 nucleotide sequence: TGTGCCAGCAGCTTAGCGCACGGGTTCTATGGCTACACCTTC. V is TRBV7-9 and J is TRBJ1-2, with D unclear. The V and J ends lost 0 bases and 4 bases respectively, with 9 bases between them. Germline CDR1 is SEHNR and CDR2 is FQNEAQ (reference sequence). This CDR3 spans 14 amino acids. Based on the CDR3 plus reference TRBV7-9 and TRBJ1-2, the full variable domain is DTGVSQNPRHKITKRGQNVTFRCDPISEHNRLYWYRQTLGQGPEFLTYFQNEAQLEKSRLLSDRFSAERPKGSFSTLEIQRTEQGDSAMYLCASSLAHGFYGYTFGSGTRLTVV.

The CDR3 region is CASSTRVTDTSTDTQYF. The DNA for the CDR3 is TGTGCCAGCAGTACCCGTGTCACCGATACTAGCACAGATACGCAGTATTTT. The chain carries TRBV27 and TRBJ2-3; D not resolved. V was pared by 5 bases and J by 0 bases, with 18 bases between. Germline assignment: CDR1 MNHEY and CDR2 SMNVEV (reference sequence). The CDR3 covers 17 residues.

The rearrangement joins TRBV7-2 to TRBJ2-2; 9 bases fit TRBD2. Germline V gene data show CDR1 as SGHTA and CDR2 as FQGNSA. There are 17 residues in the CDR3. With 1 base clipped from V and 5 bases from J, the junction kept 8 bases outside the gene matches. CDR3 loop: CASSLDLSGSGTGELFF. CDR3 coding DNA: TGTGCCAGCAGCTTAGACCTTAGCGGGAGCGGGACCGGGGAGCTGTTTTTT.

The chain recombines TRBV7-9 with TRBJ1-2, with unresolved D. Per the germline V gene, CDR1 is SEHNR and CDR2 is FQNEAQ (reference sequence). The CDR3 contains 12 residues. Trimming removed 4 bases from V and 8 bases from J, with 11 bases in between. The CDR3 nucleotides are TGTGCCAGCAGCTCCCACACGGGAGGCTACACCTTC. It is translated as CASSSHTGGYTF.

The gene calls are TRBV10-2 and TRBJ1-5; TRBD1 matches 9 bases. V lost 5 bases to trimming and J lost 2 bases; unmatched junction nucleotides: 4. The CDR3 runs 15 residues. CDR1 is WSHSY, CDR2 SAAADI, per germline. The CDR3 is CASSTGGAGNQPQHF. Here the CDR3 DNA reads TGCGCCAGCAGTACAGGGGGCGCGGGCAATCAGCCCCAGCATTTT.

V is TRBV19 and J is TRBJ2-3; 13 nucleotides line up with TRBD2. V trimming: 3 bases; J trimming: 4 bases; junction bases outside the gene matches: 4. CDR3 length equals 16 residues. Germline V lookup: CDR1 LNHDA, CDR2 SQIVND (reference sequence). This CDR3 reads CASSIGLAGVPDTQYF. CDR3 DNA: TGTGCCAGTAGTATCGGACTAGCGGGAGTCCCAGATACGCAGTATTTT. Supplemented by reference TRBV19 and TRBJ2-3, the full variable domain reads DGGITQSPKYLFRKEGQNVTLSCEQNLNHDAMYWYRQDPGQGLRLIYYSQIVNDFQKGDIAEGYSVSREKKESFPLTVTSAQKNPTAFYLCASSIGLAGVPDTQYFGPGTRLTVL.

The V and J genes are TRBV18 and TRBJ1-1; D call uncertain. Germline V CDR1 and CDR2: KGHSH, LQKENI. The V and J ends lost 3 bases and 0 bases respectively, with 5 bases between them. The CDR3 has 13 residues. The CDR3: CASSPPLNTEAFF. The CDR3, as DNA: TGTGCCAGCTCACCCCCATTGAACACTGAAGCTTTCTTT.

The chain uses TRBV14 and TRBJ1-4; D is possibly TRBD1 (5 bases). Trimming took 4 bases from V and 7 from J, leaving 16 bases between them. Germline-derived CDR1 and CDR2 are SGHDN and FVKESK. CDR3 length: 15 amino acids. This CDR3 reads CASSPTGSWGEKLFF. The CDR3 DNA reads TGTGCCAGCAGCCCCACAGGCTCGTGGGGTGAAAAACTGTTTTTT.

This clone has a single count. V usage is TRBV5-1 and J usage is TRBJ2-3; D not certain. In germline, CDR1 is SGHRS, CDR2 YFSETQ. Deletions cut 0 bases from V and 2 bases from J, with 4 bases between. This CDR3 spans 13 amino acids. The CDR3 DNA follows: TGCGCCAGCAGCTTGGACTTCACAGATACGCAGTATTTT. Encoded protein: CASSLDFTDTQYF.

Worth noting for this clone: An end of the junction differs from the germline gene, which may be a read error. V gene TRBV2 combines with J gene TRBJ2-1; D remains unclear. Germline V gene data show CDR1 as SNHLY and CDR2 as FYNNEI. This CDR3 has 15 amino acids. CDR3 loop: CASREVTSDYNEQFF. The CDR3 coding sequence is TGTGCCAGCAGGGAAGTGACCAGCGACTACAATGAGCAGTTCTTC.

The chain links TRBV2 to TRBJ2-7; 9 bases are a match to TRBD1. Germline V gene lookup returns CDR1 SNHLY and CDR2 FYNNEI. V gave up 5 bases and J gave up 3 bases; unmatched junction bases: 5. The CDR3 covers 14 residues. The CDR3, as DNA: TGTGCCAGCAGTACCGGGACAGGGCTCTACGAGCAGTACTTC. Amino acids: CASSTGTGLYEQYF.

This chain connects TRBV5-8 to TRBJ1-5; no definite D call. V shed 1 base and J shed 1 base, with 15 bases lying between them. Germline assignment: CDR1 SGHTS and CDR2 YDEGEE. The CDR3 is made up of 17 amino acids. For the CDR3, the DNA is TGTGCCAGCAGCTTGCAGGTAAACAGTGACAGCAATCAGCCCCAGCATTTT. This encodes CASSLQVNSDSNQPQHF.

V is TRBV7-6 and J is TRBJ2-7, with a possible D match to TRBD2 (5 bases). Per the germline V gene, CDR1 is SGHVS and CDR2 is FNYEAQ. V was shortened by 8 bases and J by 3 bases, with 14 bases between the two germline ends. The CDR3 consists of 13 residues. This CDR3 is CASGEGAGYEQYF. CDR3 sequence (DNA): TGTGCCAGCGGCGAGGGCGCCGGCTACGAGCAGTACTTC.